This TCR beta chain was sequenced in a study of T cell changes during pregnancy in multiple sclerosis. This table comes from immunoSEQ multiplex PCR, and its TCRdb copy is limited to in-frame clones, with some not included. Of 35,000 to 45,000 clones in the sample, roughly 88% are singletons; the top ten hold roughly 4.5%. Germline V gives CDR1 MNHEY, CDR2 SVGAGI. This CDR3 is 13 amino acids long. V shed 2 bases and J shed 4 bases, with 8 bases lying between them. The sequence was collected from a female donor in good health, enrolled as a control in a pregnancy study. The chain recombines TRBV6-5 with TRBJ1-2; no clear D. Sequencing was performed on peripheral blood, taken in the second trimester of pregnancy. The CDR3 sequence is CASSYGEGYGYTF. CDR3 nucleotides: TGTGCCAGCAGTTACGGGGAGGGCTATGGCTACACCTTC.